These T cell receptor beta chains were read from a single sample in a study of blood T cells in healthy people across ages. Each CDR3 protein gets one entry after TCRdb re-called the 5' RACE reads with MiXCR. The sample shows approximately 1.5 million distinct CDR3 sequences, about 35% of them seen only once. Input material: blood. These receptors were obtained from a woman aged 25 to 39 in good health. Both conserved end residues are part of each CDR3. The D gene is left open where the match is weak. Only some rows state a clone size, as once, few, many or a class for expanded clones.

size	V	D	J	DNA	CDR3
.	TRBV7-2	.	TRBJ2-7	TGTGCCAGCAGCTTAGCGCTGGGAGAAGGCTACGAGCAGTACTTC	CASSLALGEGYEQYF
few	TRBV14	.	TRBJ2-2	TGTGCCAGCAGCCTACGACCTAGCCAGGTCACCGGGGAGCTGTTTTTT	CASSLRPSQVTGELFF
.	TRBV15	TRBD2	TRBJ2-1	TGTGCCACCAGCAGAGAACTAGCGGGTAGAAACAATGAGCAGTTCTTC	CATSRELAGRNNEQFF
many	TRBV20-1	.	TRBJ2-1	TGCAGTGCCGGGGGAAAACCCTACAATGAGCAGTTCTTC	CSAGGKPYNEQFF
.	TRBV5-4	.	TRBJ1-5	TGTGCCAGCAGCTTGGCGGGCGATAGCGATCAGCCCCAGCATTTT	CASSLAGDSDQPQHF
.	TRBV6-1	.	TRBJ1-5	TGTGCCAGCAGTGAGGAGTCAGGGGCTCAGCCCCAGCATTTT	CASSEESGAQPQHF
few	TRBV10-1	.	TRBJ2-3	TGCGCCAGCAGTGAGGGATTGGATACGCAGTATTTT	CASSEGLDTQYF
few	TRBV7-2	.	TRBJ2-7	TGTGCCAGCAGCTTTGGTTGGCCACCCTACGAGCAGTACTTC	CASSFGWPPYEQYF
once	TRBV4-1	.	TRBJ2-5	TGCGCCAGCAGGCGCCCGGAACGGGACATCGACAATGAGCAGTACTTC	CASRRPERDIDNEQYF
.	TRBV18	.	TRBJ2-1	TGTGCCAGCTCACCGGATCTAGGGAGTTGGACGGGGGACAATGAGCAGTTCTTC	CASSPDLGSWTGDNEQFF
.	TRBV5-1	TRBD1	TRBJ2-4	TGCGCCAGCAGCCTCGGGACAGGGGATTGGTATGAGCAGTACTTC	CASSLGTGDWYEQYF
few	TRBV5-1	.	TRBJ2-5	TGCGCCAGCAGCTTTTCCACAGGGAAAGAGACCCAGTACTTC	CASSFSTGKETQYF
.	TRBV5-1	.	TRBJ2-7	TGCGCCAGCCAAAACTCCTACGAGCAGTACTTC	CASQNSYEQYF
.	TRBV5-8	.	TRBJ1-6	TGTGCCAGCCGACTTGAGGGGGAGGGTTCACCCCTCCACTTT	CASRLEGEGSPLHF
.	TRBV12-3/TRBV12-4	.	TRBJ1-2	TGTGCCAGCAGTTTAGTTTATGACAGCAACTATGGCTACACCTTC	CASSLVYDSNYGYTF
.	TRBV20-1	.	TRBJ2-4	TGCAGTGCCCACGAACGGGGGAAGGGCGAAAACATTCAGTACTTC	CSAHERGKGENIQYF
.	TRBV7-9	.	TRBJ2-1	TGTGCCAGCAGAGGGAGTCGGTACCGCTCCTACAATGAGCAGTTCTTC	CASRGSRYRSYNEQFF
few	TRBV6-2/TRBV6-3	.	TRBJ1-5	TGTGCCAGCAGTCGAGCGCAAGGAGGAAGAAGTAGCGGTAGCAATCAGCCCCAGCATTTT	CASSRAQGGRSSGSNQPQHF
few	TRBV5-1	TRBD1	TRBJ2-5	TGCGCCAGCAGCAACCATGGACAGGCCCCCCTGGAGACCCAGTACTTC	CASSNHGQAPLETQYF
.	TRBV4-1	.	TRBJ2-2	TGCGCCAGCAGCCAAGCTCCAAGGGTCAGCGTGGGAAACACCGGGGAGCTGTTTTTT	CASSQAPRVSVGNTGELFF
many	TRBV11-2	TRBD2	TRBJ2-7	TGTGCCAGCAGCTTGCGGGAGGGCCTCTACGAGCAGTACTTC	CASSLREGLYEQYF
many	TRBV7-2	.	TRBJ2-3	TGTGCCAGCAGCTTAGGGCACCTGCCAGATACGCAGTATTTT	CASSLGHLPDTQYF
many	TRBV7-6	TRBD1	TRBJ1-2	TGTGCCAGCAGCCCCGGGGGGACAGGGGAATATGGCTACACCTTC	CASSPGGTGEYGYTF
.	TRBV5-5	TRBD1	TRBJ1-2	TGTGCCAGCACTCGGCAGGGGGCTTATGGCTACACCTTC	CASTRQGAYGYTF
once	TRBV9	.	TRBJ2-3	TGTGCCAGCAGCGTACCTCTCCCTTCAGATACGCAGTATTTT	CASSVPLPSDTQYF
.	TRBV5-6	.	TRBJ2-1	TGTGCCAGCAGCCGGGAACAGGGTTCACGCTACAATGAGCAGTTCTTC	CASSREQGSRYNEQFF
.	TRBV5-5	.	TRBJ2-7	TGTGCCAGCAGCTGGGAGTGGGGAGACTACGAGCAGTACTTC	CASSWEWGDYEQYF
.	TRBV27	TRBD1	TRBJ1-4	TGTGCCAGCAGTTCGCCCCTCCGACAGGGACCGAACCGTAAACTGTTTTTT	CASSSPLRQGPNRKLFF
.	TRBV6-1	.	TRBJ2-3	TGTGCCAGCAGGATTCTTATGACAGATACGCAGTATTTT	CASRILMTDTQYF
many	TRBV12-3/TRBV12-4	.	TRBJ2-1	TGTGCCAGCACCGGCCCCGGGACCTCCTACAATGAGCAGTTCTTC	CASTGPGTSYNEQFF
few	TRBV2	.	TRBJ1-6	TGTGCCAGCAATGGGGGTGGTAATTCACCCCTCCACTTT	CASNGGGNSPLHF